This TCR beta chain was captured by sequencing in a study of CD8+CD57+ T cells in acquired aplastic anemia. About the study: Recorded DNA amounts for sorted CD4+ and CD8+ cells had an average of 3.2 ug.

Overall study results and limits: About 29 CD8+ CDR3 sequences occurred in both the patients and the controls.

TCR beta VDJ and CDR3 profiling used genomic DNA as template. TCRdb redid the calling of the reads with MiXCR, one entry per CDR3 protein. The data hold 200,000 to 250,000 distinct CDR3 sequences, with over 55% observed a single time. Points on this clonotype: Its antigen is currently unknown.

The CDR3 consists of 14 residues. Trimming stripped 3 bases from V and 2 bases from J, with 9 bases between. CDR1 MNHEY and CDR2 SVGAGI come from the germline V gene. Patients chosen for sequencing had shown CD8+CD57+ cell expansion by flow cytometry. The enrolled patients all had severe acquired aplastic anemia. Sampling of blood occurred while the patients had still received no therapy. The J gene is TRBJ2-3, the V gene TRBV6-5; the D is unclear. The clonotype originates from a human donor with aplastic anemia. What was sequenced was sorted CD4+, CD8+, or CD8+CD57+ T cells (not recorded which) from PBMCs. CDR3 residues: CASSYAEITDTQYF. The CDR3 bases are TGTGCCAGCAGTTATGCGGAAATCACAGATACGCAGTATTTT.